Following are 14 T cell receptor beta chains from one sample sequenced in a study of OX40 agonist ivuxolimab in advanced cancers. Repertoires were generated with immunoSEQ multiplex PCR, while TCRdb's copy carries only in-frame clones and drops some. The sample lists 13,000 or so clones; under 80% were seen once. Sequences were derived from CD4+ or CD8+ T cells sorted from blood, sampled in a trial of the OX40 agonist ivuxolimab. Every receptor here comes from an adult with an advanced solid tumor such as melanoma, head and neck, liver or kidney cancer.

In nucleotides, the CDR3 is TGCGCCAGCAGCTTGGACAGAGCATATTCACCCCTCCACTTT. Protein product: CASSLDRAYSPLHF. This sequence joins TRBV5-1 and TRBJ1-6; no reliable D call. CDR3 length: 14 residues. Trimming pared 0 bases from V and 8 bases from J, leaving 9 bases between. Germline V lookup: CDR1 SGHRS, CDR2 YFSETQ.

The sample holds a few counts of this clone. The rearrangement joins TRBV30 to TRBJ1-1; 8 bases fit TRBD1. The junction had 11 bases not matched to a gene; V was cut back by 0 bases and J by 8 bases. CDR1 and CDR2 (germline): GTSNPN, SVGIG (reference sequence). CDR3 length: 15 amino acids. The CDR3 DNA sequence: TGTGCCTGGAGTGTACGGGGGGGGACAGGTCTGGAAGCTTTCTTT. Amino acids: CAWSVRGGTGLEAFF.

The V call is TRBV9, the J call TRBJ2-3; 9 positions match TRBD2. The CDR3 has 16 amino acids. The V segment lost 0 bases and the J segment 0 bases; nucleotides outside the gene matches: 2. Germline loops: CDR1 SGDLS, CDR2 YYNGEE. CDR3 sequence (DNA): TGTGCCAGCAGCGTAGCAGCGGGGGGTAGCACAGATACGCAGTATTTT. It specifies CASSVAAGGSTDTQYF.

CDR3 nucleotide sequence: TGCGCCAGCAGCCTGGATGCCCGGACGATGGATACGCAGTATTTT. Protein product: CASSLDARTMDTQYF. This rearrangement joins TRBV4-1 to TRBJ2-3; D gene unclear. The CDR3 is made up of 15 amino acids. Germline assignment: CDR1 MGHRA and CDR2 YSYEKL. V dropped 4 bases and J dropped 6 bases, with 17 bases sitting between them.

The chain has TRBV19 and TRBJ2-3, with D uncertain. V shed 7 bases and J shed 2 bases, with 13 bases lying between them. The V gene's germline CDR1 is LNHDA and CDR2 SQIVND (reference sequence). This CDR3 is 14 amino acids long. The CDR3 reads CASNLGRPTDTQYF. DNA for the CDR3: TGTGCCAGTAATTTAGGCAGACCCACAGATACGCAGTATTTT.

V and J are TRBV7-9 and TRBJ2-5, with 11 bases aligning to TRBD1. Germline V gives CDR1 SEHNR, CDR2 FQNEAQ (reference sequence). The V and J ends lost 6 bases and 5 bases, in that order; junction bases with no gene match: 11. The CDR3 is 16 residues long. CDR3 DNA: TGTGCCAGCAGACCACCGGGACAGGGGGAAGGGGAGACCCAGTACTTC. This codes for CASRPPGQGEGETQYF.

V is TRBV29-1 and J is TRBJ2-5; 7 bases fit TRBD1. CDR1 and CDR2 from the germline V gene are SQVTM and ANQGSEA. The CDR3 sequence is 15 residues long. V dropped 3 bases and J dropped 5; count of bases not matched to a gene: 12. The CDR3 DNA reads TGCAGCGTTGACGGAATACAGGGGATAGGTGAGACCCAGTACTTC. As protein: CSVDGIQGIGETQYF.

The rearrangement links TRBV7-8 to TRBJ2-1; possible D gene TRBD2, 5 bases. This CDR3 is 13 amino acids long. CDR1 SGHVS and CDR2 FQNEAQ come from the germline V gene. V lost 4 bases and J lost 9, with 13 bases in between. The CDR3 region has the DNA TGTGCCAGCAGCTGGACTGACCCGGGTGAGCAGTTCTTC. Amino acids: CASSWTDPGEQFF.

The V call is TRBV6-6, the J call TRBJ1-2, with TRBD1 as a possible D gene (6 bases). The CDR3 is made up of 16 amino acids. V was trimmed by 7 bases and J by 5 bases, leaving 23 bases between them. The germline CDR1 and CDR2 sequences are MNHNY and SVGAGI (reference sequence). The CDR3, as DNA: TGTGCCAGCACCTACTCTACAGGGTTGCTCCGGTATGGCTACACCTTC. Protein product: CASTYSTGLLRYGYTF.

The chain combines TRBV7-9 with TRBJ1-2, with no clear D. V lost 3 bases, J lost 6 bases, and 11 bases lay in between. The CDR3 is made up of 13 amino acids. Germline lookup yields CDR1 SEHNR and CDR2 FQNEAQ (reference sequence). CDR3 DNA: TGTGCCAGCAGCTTGGTGGTCTGGGATGGCTACACCTTC. Its translation is CASSLVVWDGYTF.

The rearrangement joins TRBV6-1 to TRBJ1-1, with D uncertain. The V end lost 0 bases, the J end lost 4 bases, and 9 bases lay between the germline ends. The germline V gene has CDR1 MNHNS and CDR2 SASEGT. The CDR3 extends over 14 amino acids. The CDR3 region has the DNA TGTGCCAGCAGTGAAGCCGGGGTGGGCACTGAAGCTTTCTTT. Protein: CASSEAGVGTEAFF.

CDR3 coding DNA: TGCGCCAGCAGCTTGGGGCTCGGCACTGAAGCTTTCTTT. Translation gives CASSLGLGTEAFF. The chain joins TRBV5-1 to TRBJ1-1, with D unresolved. The germline V and J ends were trimmed by 0 bases and 4 bases, with 7 bases remaining between them. Germline lookup yields CDR1 SGHRS and CDR2 YFSETQ. The CDR3 has 13 residues.

CDR3 loop: CASSLDRAYEQYF. The CDR3 region has the DNA TGCGCCAGCAGCCTTGATCGAGCCTACGAGCAGTACTTC. V is TRBV4-1 and J is TRBJ2-7, with D hard to call. V was clipped by 4 bases and J by 2 bases, with 9 bases between them. Germline V gene data show CDR1 as MGHRA and CDR2 as YSYEKL. The CDR3 consists of 13 residues.

V gene TRBV29-1 combines with J gene TRBJ1-4, with a possible D match to TRBD1 (5 bases). Deletions cut 4 bases from V and 5 bases from J, with 17 bases between. CDR1 is SQVTM and CDR2 is ANQGSEA in the germline V gene. CDR3 length: 15 amino acids. CDR3 sequence reads: CSVAGLGTGNEKLFF. Here the CDR3 DNA reads TGCAGCGTTGCTGGCCTCGGGACGGGAAATGAAAAACTGTTTTTT.